This T cell receptor (beta chain) stems from a study of T cell responses to AZD1222 COVID-19 vaccine (dated by TCRdb to the early 2020s). Context from the whole study: TCR sequencing covered approximately 230 trial participants: some 210 given two doses of AZD1222 and 26 given two doses of MenACWY control vaccine. Trial participants were enrolled by age into subgroups of 18-55, 56-69 and 70-plus years, and 148, 28 and 57 TCR-sequenced participants, respectively, were included in these subgroups. Study-wide conclusions, independent of this receptor: Conclusions about previously exposed vaccinees were limited because only a handful of AZD1222 recipients were SARS-CoV-2 seropositive at baseline. Epitopes outside the regions mutated in the B.1.351 and B.1.1.7 variants were reportedly recognized by nearly half of the unique spike-specific TCRs. The whole spike protein was spanned by vaccine-associated CD4 TCRs, and dominant responses were seen in regions 160-218 and 743-854. Participants were mostly white British, with more females than males. The authors suggested clonal diversity may have been underestimated. After two AZD1222 doses, spike-specific TCR breadth and depth were significantly higher than at day 0 and than in MenACWY recipients. Because no day 14 peak-response samples were available, the repertoires could be characterized only after the peak T cell response. The 56-69-year group was small, and its depth increase did not reach significance, likely because of low power.

Interpreted using the paper, the time point label stands for: about 28 days (+/-7) after the second vaccine dose. Because spike-specific TCR depth and breadth did not differ between the two schedules, AZD1222 recipients who got a second dose at roughly 4 weeks were pooled with those who got a second dose at roughly 12 weeks. Vaccinee samples were obtained from the UK trials COV001 and COV002, which included a single-blind randomized controlled phase 2/3 trial of AZD1222 (ChAdOx1 nCoV-19) in healthy adults. For TCRbeta chain sequencing, PBMC samples from trial participants were taken at day 0 and at day 28 after the second dose. The CDR3 regions of human TCRbeta chains were subjected to immunosequencing. In the source study's methods: TCRs in the repertoires were matched against a reference library of SARS-CoV-2-specific TCRs that had been generated with the MIRA antigen-specificity platform. Breadth was defined as the fraction of unique TCRs that were SARS-CoV-2-associated. Depth was defined as the fraction of total T cells that were SARS-CoV-2-associated. Using the MIRA data, each spike-specific TCR was assigned both to the spike region to which the TCR was reactive and to a CD4 or CD8 class. Log10-transformed breadth and depth values were compared by one-way ANOVA with Sidak's multiple comparisons tests. TCRdb mirrors the immuneACCESS table, restricted to in-frame sequences. Some clones are absent from its copies; in checked studies, under half trace to an unresolved V gene, and the reason for the others is unknown. The DNA gave D and trimming, while V, J and clone size come from that table. The sample data list around 120,000 clones, and around 89% of these were observed just once. Of the sample, roughly 4% is held by the ten largest clones.

The germline V gene supplies CDR1 KGHSH and CDR2 LQKENI. V is reduced by 1 base and J by 8 bases, leaving a spacing of 11 bases between them. Reading from cysteine to phenylalanine, the CDR3 counts 14 amino acids. The entry retains the CDR3 DNA only, 42 bases that are in frame from base 1. To note about this clone: Its antigen remains unidentified. No clone much larger than this one lies a single base away; base qualities are absent.

The material sequenced was peripheral blood, taken 28 days after the second AZD1222 dose. The source is an adult who received the AZD1222 COVID-19 vaccine. The chain is encoded by TRBV18 joined to TRBJ1-4, with the D gene not confidently named. The CDR3 here reads CASSPLGEGEKLFF. The nucleotide sequence is given as TGTGCCAGCTCACCACTCGGGGAAGGGGAAAAACTGTTTTTT.